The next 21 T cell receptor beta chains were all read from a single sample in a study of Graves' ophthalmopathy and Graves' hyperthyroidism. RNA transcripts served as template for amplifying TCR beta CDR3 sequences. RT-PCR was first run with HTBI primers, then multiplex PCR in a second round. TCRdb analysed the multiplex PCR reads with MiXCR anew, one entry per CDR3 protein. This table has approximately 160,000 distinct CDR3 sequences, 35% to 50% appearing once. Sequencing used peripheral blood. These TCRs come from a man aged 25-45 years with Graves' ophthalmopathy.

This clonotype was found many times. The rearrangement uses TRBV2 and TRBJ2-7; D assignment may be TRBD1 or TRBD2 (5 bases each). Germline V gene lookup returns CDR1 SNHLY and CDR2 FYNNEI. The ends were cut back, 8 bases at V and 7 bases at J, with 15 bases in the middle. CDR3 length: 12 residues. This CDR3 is CASRDAFGEQYF. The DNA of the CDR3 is TGTGCCAGCCGGGACGCCTTTGGGGAGCAGTACTTC.

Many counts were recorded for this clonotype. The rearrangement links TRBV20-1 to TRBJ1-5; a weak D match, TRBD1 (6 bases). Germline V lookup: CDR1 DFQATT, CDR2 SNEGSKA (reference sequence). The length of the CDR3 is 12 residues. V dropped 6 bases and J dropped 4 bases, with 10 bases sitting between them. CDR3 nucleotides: TGCAGTGCCCGAACAGGGAATCAGCCCCAGCATTTT. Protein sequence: CSARTGNQPQHF.

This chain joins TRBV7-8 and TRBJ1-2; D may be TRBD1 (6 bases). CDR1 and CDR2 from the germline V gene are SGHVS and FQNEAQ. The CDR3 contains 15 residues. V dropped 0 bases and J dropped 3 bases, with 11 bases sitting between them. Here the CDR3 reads CASSLARQGYYGYTF. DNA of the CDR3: TGTGCCAGCAGCTTAGCGCGTCAGGGGTACTATGGCTACACCTTC.

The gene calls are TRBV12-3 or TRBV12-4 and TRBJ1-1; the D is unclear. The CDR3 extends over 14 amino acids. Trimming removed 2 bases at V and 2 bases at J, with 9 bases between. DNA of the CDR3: TGTGCCAGCAGTTTAAAGTCGGTAAACACTGAAGCTTTCTTT. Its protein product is CASSLKSVNTEAFF.

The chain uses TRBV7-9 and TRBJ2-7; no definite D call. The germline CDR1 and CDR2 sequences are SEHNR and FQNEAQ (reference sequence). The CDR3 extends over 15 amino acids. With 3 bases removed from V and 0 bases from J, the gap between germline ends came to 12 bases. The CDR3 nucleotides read TGTGCCAGCAGCTTGTTGGGGAACCCCTCCTACGAGCAGTACTTC. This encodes CASSLLGNPSYEQYF.

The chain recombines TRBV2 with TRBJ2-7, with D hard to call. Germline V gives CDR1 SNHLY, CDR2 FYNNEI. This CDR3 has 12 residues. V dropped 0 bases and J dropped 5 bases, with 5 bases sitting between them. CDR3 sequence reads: CASSEARNEQYF. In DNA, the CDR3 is TGTGCCAGCAGTGAAGCCCGTAACGAGCAGTACTTC.

The CDR3 here is CASSAGGADYGYTF. CDR3 in DNA: TGTGCCAGCAGCGCAGGGGGCGCGGACTATGGCTACACCTTC. The chain joins TRBV6-1 to TRBJ1-2; TRBD1 aligns across 8 bases. The junction had 6 bases not matched to a gene; V was cut back by 6 bases and J by 3 bases. Looked up from germline, CDR1 is MNHNS and CDR2 is SASEGT. The CDR3 contains 14 residues.

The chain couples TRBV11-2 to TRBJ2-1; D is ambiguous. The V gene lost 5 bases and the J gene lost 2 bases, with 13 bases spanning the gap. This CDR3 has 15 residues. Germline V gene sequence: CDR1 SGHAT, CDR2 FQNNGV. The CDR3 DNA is TGTGCCAGCAGCCTACTTATTGGGACCTACAATGAGCAGTTCTTC. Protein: CASSLLIGTYNEQFF.

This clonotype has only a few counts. The CDR3 region has the DNA TGTGCCAGCAGTAGCAGGTCGGCAAGACCCTACGAGCAGTACTTC. Translating gives CASSSRSARPYEQYF. The chain has TRBV6-2 or TRBV6-3 and TRBJ2-7; D gene ambiguous. The CDR3 consists of 15 residues. Germline CDR1 and CDR2: MNHEY and SVGEGT. Trimming shortened V by 5 bases and J by 2 bases, and 16 bases separated the two germline ends.

The DNA of the CDR3 is TGTGCCAGCAGTTATACAGGGGGAAGCTCACCCCTCCACTTT. This gives the protein CASSYTGGSSPLHF. The gene calls are TRBV6-5 and TRBJ1-6, with 8 bases lining up with TRBD1. The CDR3 has 14 amino acids. Germline V gives CDR1 MNHEY, CDR2 SVGAGI. V shed 3 bases and J 10 bases; nucleotides not matched to a gene: 5.

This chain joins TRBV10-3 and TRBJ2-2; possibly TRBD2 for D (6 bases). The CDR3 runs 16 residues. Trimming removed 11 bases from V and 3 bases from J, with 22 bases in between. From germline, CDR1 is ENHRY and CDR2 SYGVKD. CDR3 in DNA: TGTGCCGGAGGCCTAATTGTGCGGGACCACACCGGGGAGCTGTTTTTT. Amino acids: CAGGLIVRDHTGELFF.

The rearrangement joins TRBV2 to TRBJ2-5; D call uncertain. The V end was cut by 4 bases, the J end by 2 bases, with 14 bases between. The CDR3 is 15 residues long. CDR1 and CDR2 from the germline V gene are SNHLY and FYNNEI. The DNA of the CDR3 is TGTGCCAGCAGTGGTCGGACGGGCAGTCAAGAGACCCAGTACTTC. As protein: CASSGRTGSQETQYF. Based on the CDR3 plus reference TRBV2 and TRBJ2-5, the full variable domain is EPEVTQTPSHQVTQMGQEVILRCVPISNHLYFYWYRQILGQKVEFLVSFYNNEISEKSEIFDDQFSVERPDGSNFTLKIRSTKLEDSAMYFCASSGRTGSQETQYFGPGTRLLVL.

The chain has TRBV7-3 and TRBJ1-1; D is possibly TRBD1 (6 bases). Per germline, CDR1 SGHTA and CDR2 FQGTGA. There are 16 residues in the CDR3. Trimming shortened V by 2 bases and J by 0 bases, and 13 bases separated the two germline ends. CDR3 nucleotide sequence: TGTGCCAGCAGCTTATTGTCAGGGGACATGAACACTGAAGCTTTCTTT. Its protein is CASSLLSGDMNTEAFF.

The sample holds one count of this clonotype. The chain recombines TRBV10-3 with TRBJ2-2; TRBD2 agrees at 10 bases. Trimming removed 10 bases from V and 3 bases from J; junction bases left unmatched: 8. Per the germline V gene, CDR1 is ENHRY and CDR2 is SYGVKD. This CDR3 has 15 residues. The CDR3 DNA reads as TGTGCCACCGCCGGGACTAGCGCCTACACCGGGGAGCTGTTTTTT. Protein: CATAGTSAYTGELFF.

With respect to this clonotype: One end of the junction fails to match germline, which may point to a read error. The CDR3 bases are TGTGCCAACAGTTACAGTGCGAACACCGGGGAGCTGTTTTTT. This gives the protein CANSYSANTGELFF. V and J are TRBV6-2 or TRBV6-3 and TRBJ2-2; no clear D. Germline V gene sequence: CDR1 MNHEY, CDR2 SVGEGT. The CDR3 has 14 amino acids.

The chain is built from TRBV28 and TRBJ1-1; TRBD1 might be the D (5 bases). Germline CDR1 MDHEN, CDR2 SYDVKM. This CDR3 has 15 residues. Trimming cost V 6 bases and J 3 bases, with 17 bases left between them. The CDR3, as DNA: TGTGCCAGCAGCCCCCGGGGGTACAAGGACACTGAAGCTTTCTTT. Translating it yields CASSPRGYKDTEAFF.

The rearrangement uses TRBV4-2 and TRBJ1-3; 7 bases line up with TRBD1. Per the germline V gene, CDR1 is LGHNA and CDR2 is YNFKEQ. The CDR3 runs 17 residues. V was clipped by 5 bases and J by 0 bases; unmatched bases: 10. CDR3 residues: CASSVRDSRYSGNTIYF. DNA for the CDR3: TGTGCCAGCAGCGTCCGGGACAGCCGCTACTCTGGAAACACCATATATTTT.

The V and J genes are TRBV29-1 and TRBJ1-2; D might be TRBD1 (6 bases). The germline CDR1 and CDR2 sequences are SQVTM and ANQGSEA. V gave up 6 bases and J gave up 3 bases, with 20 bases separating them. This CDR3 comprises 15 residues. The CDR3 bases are TGCAGCGTAGACGATGGGGGGCAGGAAGACTATGGCTACACCTTC. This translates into CSVDDGGQEDYGYTF.

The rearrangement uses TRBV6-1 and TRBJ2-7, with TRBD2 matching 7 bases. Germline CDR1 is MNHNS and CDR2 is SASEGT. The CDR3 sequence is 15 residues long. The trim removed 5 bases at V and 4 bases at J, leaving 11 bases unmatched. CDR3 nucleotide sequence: TGTGCCAGCAGTCCCTCCGGGGGAGGGGTGTACGAGCAGTACTTC. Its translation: CASSPSGGGVYEQYF.

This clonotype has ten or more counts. The chain's CDR3 is CASSFGANPSSYNSPLHF. The CDR3 coding sequence is TGCGCCAGCAGCTTTGGGGCGAATCCGAGCTCCTATAATTCACCCCTCCACTTT. V usage is TRBV5-1 and J usage is TRBJ1-6; D may be TRBD1 (5 bases). Germline values: CDR1 SGHRS, CDR2 YFSETQ. The length of the CDR3 is 18 residues. Trimming removed 2 bases at V and 0 bases at J, with 15 bases between.

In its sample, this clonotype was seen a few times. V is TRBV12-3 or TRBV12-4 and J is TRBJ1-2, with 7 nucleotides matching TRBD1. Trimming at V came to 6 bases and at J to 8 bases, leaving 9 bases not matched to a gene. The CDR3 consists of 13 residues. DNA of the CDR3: TGTGCCAGCAGGGGATCGGGACAGAGCGGCTACACCTTC. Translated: CASRGSGQSGYTF.